The sequence of this T cell receptor beta chain was determined in a study of cytomegalovirus exposure and HLA in healthy donors. Whole-study results and caveats: There were 160 or so TCR beta chains listed as cytomegalovirus-associated. Under in vitro conditions, a few CMV-associated chains were confirmed as specific for CMV antigens.

This clone was found once. What it recognizes is unknown. It was the approximately 120-subject validation cohort, separate from the roughly 700-subject first cohort, to which the donors belonged. Some clones are missing from TCRdb's copy, which holds only in-frame ones; the method was immunoSEQ multiplex PCR. Among under 300,000 clones listed, 85% to 90% were seen once. The sequencing input was PBMCs. The sequence was collected from a woman aged 18-35 years in good health and CMV-seronegative.

CDR3 loop: CASSGGQGNQPQHF. Here the CDR3 DNA reads TGTGCCAGCAGTGGGGGGCAGGGCAATCAGCCCCAGCATTTT. This chain uses TRBV2 with TRBJ1-5; tentative D call: TRBD1 (6 bases). Trimming took off 4 bases at V and 2 bases at J, with 9 bases between the two ends. Germline V gene sequence: CDR1 SNHLY, CDR2 FYNNEI. The CDR3 is 14 amino acids.